This section outlines one T cell receptor (beta chain) sequence together with its context. Its antigen is unknown. This record belongs to a study of OX40 agonist ivuxolimab in advanced cancers. Whole-study results and caveats: Compared with CD4+, CD8+ T cells on average had more expanded clones.

TCRdb's copy holds only in-frame clones and misses some; the assay was immunoSEQ multiplex PCR. The table shows roughly 87,000 clones, with about nine tenths occurring only once. Looked up from germline, CDR1 is SGDLS and CDR2 is YYNGEE. V shed 2 bases and J shed 4 bases, with 16 bases lying between them. This CDR3 has 16 residues. This chain uses TRBV9 with TRBJ2-1; D gene ambiguous. The clonotype originates from an adult with an advanced solid tumor such as melanoma, head and neck, liver or kidney cancer. The source was CD4+ or CD8+ T cells sorted from blood, collected in a trial of the OX40 agonist ivuxolimab. In nucleotides, the CDR3 is TGTGCCAGCAGCGTCCGGGCCGTGCCTTCTTACAATGAGCAGTTCTTC. This translates into CASSVRAVPSYNEQFF.